This T cell receptor (beta chain) derives from a study of identical twins. CDR3 length: 15 residues. The germline V gene has CDR1 SGHTA and CDR2 FQGNSA. V was trimmed by 5 bases and J by 6 bases, leaving 19 bases between them. With template switching, a universal primer site was added, and the cDNA carried unique molecular identifiers. MiXCR, applied by TCRdb to the 5' RACE reads, yields one record per CDR3 protein. Among around 490,000 distinct CDR3 sequences listed, roughly an eighth were seen once. This clonotype appeared a few times. Separately, the same data were catalogued under a study of yellow fever vaccine responses in identical twins.

Sample: CD4+ T cells sorted from blood. This chain connects TRBV7-2 to TRBJ1-2, with D hard to call. The receptor's source is a young woman in good health. The CDR3 protein is CASSEARVGSDGYTF. For the CDR3, the DNA is TGTGCCAGCAGCGAGGCGCGGGTCGGGTCGGATGGCTACACCTTC.